This is a list of T cell receptor beta chains from one sample in a study of T cell changes during pregnancy in multiple sclerosis. Produced via immunoSEQ multiplex PCR; TCRdb's table is partial and in-frame only. The data hold 40,000 to 55,000 clones, with around 90% observed a single time. Sequences were derived from CD4+ T cells from peripheral blood mononuclear cells, sampled in the second trimester of pregnancy. Every receptor here comes from a female donor with multiple sclerosis, enrolled in a pregnancy study. Each CDR3 is given with its conserved first and last residue. The D gene is left open where the match is weak. A row's size may be missing; if present it is once, few, many or a size class.

clone size,V gene,J gene,D gene,CDR3 protein,CDR3 DNA
few,TRBV5-4,TRBJ1-6,-,CASSFQGTNSPLHF,TGTGCCAGCAGCTTTCAGGGGACCAATTCACCCCTCCACTTT
-,TRBV18,TRBJ2-3,-,CASSPPSGGGTDTQYF,TGTGCCAGCTCACCACCTTCCGGCGGGGGCACAGATACGCAGTATTTT
few,TRBV7-3,TRBJ2-2,-,CASSLTPPVLGTGELFF,TGTGCCAGCAGCTTAACGCCCCCGGTCCTAGGCACCGGGGAGCTGTTTTTT
-,TRBV7-8,TRBJ2-5,-,CASSLMGQGETQYF,TGTGCCAGCAGCTTAATGGGCCAGGGAGAGACCCAGTACTTC
once,TRBV5-1,TRBJ1-3,-,CASSLAGKSTIYF,TGCGCCAGCAGCTTGGCCGGGAAGTCCACCATATATTTT
-,TRBV25-1,TRBJ1-1,TRBD1,CASSESPHRGANTEAFF,TGTGCCAGCAGTGAATCCCCCCACAGGGGCGCGAACACTGAAGCTTTCTTT
-,TRBV2,TRBJ2-7,-,CASRIQGDTYEQYF,TGTGCCAGCCGAATACAGGGAGATACCTACGAGCAGTACTTC
-,TRBV5-1,TRBJ2-5,TRBD2,CASSLLSGGQETQYF,TGCGCCAGCAGCTTGCTTAGCGGGGGCCAAGAGACCCAGTACTTC
-,TRBV7-9,TRBJ2-5,-,CASSRFTGTQETQYF,TGTGCCAGCAGCCGCTTTACAGGGACACAAGAGACCCAGTACTTC
-,TRBV7-6,TRBJ1-6,-,CASSSTGYNSPLHF,TGTGCCAGCAGCTCGACGGGCTATAATTCACCCCTCCACTTT
-,TRBV2,TRBJ2-3,TRBD1,CASSVQGNTQYF,TGTGCCAGCAGTGTACAGGGGAATACGCAGTATTTT
-,TRBV9,TRBJ2-2,TRBD2,CASGRAGELFF,TGTGCCTCGGGGAGGGCCGGGGAGCTGTTTTTT
-,TRBV18,TRBJ1-6,-,CASSPGMGSPLHF,TGTGCCAGCTCACCCGGGATGGGTTCACCCCTCCACTTT
-,TRBV6-1,TRBJ1-4,TRBD1,CASSGQGAKGEKLFF,TGTGCCAGCAGTGGACAGGGGGCGAAGGGGGAAAAACTGTTTTTT
-,TRBV18,TRBJ1-6,-,CASSPPDGDNSPLHF,TGTGCCAGCTCACCACCGGACGGGGATAATTCACCCCTCCACTTT
-,TRBV5-5,TRBJ2-3,TRBD1,CASSLVQGPTDTQYF,TGTGCCAGCAGCTTAGTACAGGGGCCCACAGATACGCAGTATTTT
-,TRBV5-1,TRBJ2-1,TRBD2,CASSLGGLAGNEQFF,TGCGCCAGCAGCCTTGGTGGGCTAGCGGGAAATGAGCAGTTCTTC
-,TRBV2,TRBJ2-1,TRBD2,CASSVFGRAGGEQFF,TGTGCCAGCAGTGTGTTCGGGAGGGCGGGGGGTGAGCAGTTCTTC
-,TRBV5-1,TRBJ2-3,TRBD1,CASSSWDRKDTQYF,TGCGCCAGCTCCTCCTGGGACAGGAAAGATACGCAGTATTTT
-,TRBV2,TRBJ2-1,TRBD1,CASRTGGTNEQFF,TGTGCCAGCAGGACAGGGGGCACCAATGAGCAGTTCTTC
-,TRBV5-1,TRBJ2-7,-,CASTYSGPSYEQYF,TGCGCCAGCACCTACTCGGGTCCCTCCTACGAGCAGTACTTC
-,TRBV29-1,TRBJ1-2,TRBD1,CSVEGGQGYGYTF,TGCAGCGTTGAAGGGGGACAGGGCTATGGCTACACCTTC
-,TRBV6-1,TRBJ1-2,-,CASSERNRALGLYGYTF,TGTGCCAGCAGTGAAAGGAATCGCGCCCTTGGACTATATGGCTACACCTTC
few,TRBV19,TRBJ1-1,-,CASSLHLDRETEAFF,TGTGCCAGTAGTCTCCATCTCGATCGGGAAACTGAAGCTTTCTTT
-,TRBV5-6,TRBJ2-2,TRBD2,CASSLNLAGILTGELFF,TGTGCCAGCAGCTTAAACCTAGCGGGGATCCTCACCGGGGAGCTGTTTTTT
-,TRBV14,TRBJ1-1,-,CASSPTDNTEAFF,TGTGCCAGCAGCCCGACAGACAACACTGAAGCTTTCTTT
-,TRBV2,TRBJ1-2,-,CASSEAGMDSNYGYTF,TGTGCCAGCAGTGAAGCGGGGATGGACAGCAACTATGGCTACACCTTC
-,TRBV4-1,TRBJ2-7,TRBD1,CASSQEGTVTYEQYF,TGCGCCAGCAGCCAAGAAGGGACAGTGACCTACGAGCAGTACTTC
-,TRBV10-2,TRBJ1-5,-,CASSAVANQPQHF,TGCGCCAGCAGTGCGGTAGCTAATCAGCCCCAGCATTTT
-,TRBV20-1,TRBJ2-2,-,CSAPKTGELFF,TGCAGTGCCCCTAAGACCGGGGAGCTGTTTTTT
-,TRBV9,TRBJ2-2,TRBD2,CASSVAAQRGAGELFF,TGTGCCAGCAGCGTAGCTGCCCAGCGGGGAGCCGGGGAGCTGTTTTTT
-,TRBV7-3,TRBJ1-1,TRBD1,CASSSTGGDTEAFF,TGTGCCAGCAGCTCGACAGGGGGGGACACTGAAGCTTTCTTT